The 5 T cell receptor beta chains below were found in one sample sequenced in a study of CD8 T cells in ankylosing spondylitis. Study results and caveats: For ankylosing spondylitis blood, a TCR beta motif of roughly 8 highly homologous variants appeared characteristic.

These receptors are not linked to any known antigen. One entry per CDR3 protein, called by TCRdb with MiXCR from the 5' RACE reads. The sample shows roughly 670,000 distinct CDR3 sequences, around a fifth of them seen only once. Sequencing was performed on blood, either unsorted or a sorted T cell fraction (not recorded which). The receptors were sampled from a male donor with ankylosing spondylitis.

This clonotype was counted only a few times. The CDR3 sequence is CASSPLSGGTLRTDTQYF. CDR3 bases: TGTGCCAGCTCACCACTTTCCGGGGGGACACTCCGCACAGATACGCAGTATTTT. The chain has TRBV18 and TRBJ2-3; TRBD2 might be the D (7 bases). CDR3 length: 18 amino acids. CDR1 KGHSH and CDR2 LQKENI come from the germline V gene. The germline V and J ends were trimmed by 1 base and 1 base, with 18 bases remaining between them.

V usage is TRBV28 and J usage is TRBJ1-2; 11 bases match TRBD1. The ends lost 3 bases at V and 5 bases at J; junction bases unmatched: 8. CDR1 MDHEN and CDR2 SYDVKM come from the germline V gene. The CDR3 runs 16 residues. The CDR3 protein is CASSFGQGAPGYGYTF. The CDR3, as DNA: TGTGCCAGCAGTTTTGGACAGGGGGCGCCCGGGTATGGCTACACCTTC.

The chain links TRBV6-5 to TRBJ1-4, with 9 bases aligning to TRBD1. CDR1 MNHEY and CDR2 SVGAGI come from the germline V gene. This CDR3 contains 15 residues. The junction had 6 bases not matched to a gene; V was cut back by 2 bases and J by 8 bases. The CDR3: CASSYGTGGREKLFF. The DNA for the CDR3 is TGTGCCAGCAGTTACGGAACAGGGGGCCGGGAAAAACTGTTTTTT.

V usage is TRBV7-8 and J usage is TRBJ2-1; 8 bases are shared with TRBD1. This CDR3 contains 15 residues. Germline V gives CDR1 SGHVS, CDR2 FQNEAQ. V shed 5 bases, J shed 7 bases, and the junction held 10 bases outside the gene matches. CDR3 region: CASSPRTGTGNEQFF. The CDR3 coding sequence is TGTGCCAGCAGCCCCCGGACAGGGACGGGGAATGAGCAGTTCTTC.

Ten or more counts support this clonotype. The chain employs TRBV28 and TRBJ2-7; perhaps TRBD1 as D (5 bases). The CDR3 is 14 amino acids. V dropped 2 bases and J dropped 4 bases, with 12 bases sitting between them. The germline V gene encodes CDR1 MDHEN and CDR2 SYDVKM. The DNA for the CDR3 is TGTGCCAGCAGTTTAAGGGGTCTCTCATACGAGCAGTACTTC. Its translation is CASSLRGLSYEQYF.